The 7 T cell receptor beta chains given below trace back to one sample, sequenced in a study of blood T cell repertoires in COVID-19. TCRdb's copy holds only in-frame clones and misses some; the assay was immunoSEQ multiplex PCR. This table has 200,000 to 250,000 clones, 65% to 85% appearing once. Sequenced: PBMCs or T cells enriched from blood (not recorded which). Every receptor here comes from a woman aged 60 to 75 who had recovered from COVID-19.

V and J are TRBV23-1 and TRBJ2-3; TRBD1 agrees at 8 bases. TRBV23-1 is reported as an ORF; its role is uncertain. CDR3 length equals 16 residues. J gave up 2 bases and V 4 bases, and 8 bases lay outside the gene matches. CDR3 DNA: TGCGCCAGCAGTCCCATCGACAGGGGAGACACAGATACGCAGTATTTT. Protein sequence: CASSPIDRGDTDTQYF.

The gene calls are TRBV7-2 and TRBJ1-2; D uncertain. The germline V gene has CDR1 SGHTA and CDR2 FQGNSA. The CDR3 runs 14 residues. Trimming shortened V by 5 bases and J by 0 bases, and 10 bases separated the two germline ends. CDR3 DNA sequence: TGTGCCAGCAGCCCGTACATGGCTAACTATGGCTACACCTTC. It codes for CASSPYMANYGYTF.

The rearrangement uses TRBV11-2 and TRBJ1-6; a possible D gene is TRBD1 (5 bases). CDR1 is SGHAT and CDR2 is FQNNGV in the germline V gene. This CDR3 has 13 amino acids. V was clipped by 6 bases and J by 10 bases, with 13 bases between them. This CDR3 reads CASRGTSASPLHF. The CDR3 DNA is TGTGCCAGCAGAGGGACTTCAGCCTCACCCCTCCACTTT.

The chain combines TRBV6-5 with TRBJ2-7; no clear D. Germline loops: CDR1 MNHEY, CDR2 SVGAGI. V was trimmed by 0 bases and J by 6 bases, leaving 6 bases between them. The CDR3 is made up of 12 amino acids. This CDR3 reads CASSYSRTEQYF. The CDR3 DNA follows: TGTGCCAGCAGTTACTCCAGAACCGAGCAGTACTTC.

In regard to this clone: The germline gene is not matched at one end of the junction; a read error may be the cause. V usage is TRBV7-8 and J usage is TRBJ2-7, with a weak D call TRBD2 (5 bases). From germline, CDR1 is SGHVS and CDR2 FQNEAQ. The CDR3 consists of 16 residues. CDR3 sequence: CASSVARRTGTYEQYF. DNA for the CDR3: TGTGCCAGCAGCGTAGCCCGCCGGACGGGGACCTACGAGCAGTACTTC.

The V and J genes are TRBV7-9 and TRBJ2-5, with 7 bases aligning to TRBD1. The germline V gene encodes CDR1 SEHNR and CDR2 FQNEAQ (reference sequence). The V segment lost 4 bases and the J segment 5 bases; nucleotides outside the gene matches: 7. CDR3 length equals 14 residues. CDR3 sequence reads: CASSSRGRWETQYF. The CDR3 bases are TGTGCCAGCAGCTCAAGGGGGCGCTGGGAGACCCAGTACTTC. Together with reference TRBV7-9 and TRBJ2-5, the CDR3 gives the full variable domain: DTGVSQNPRHKITKRGQNVTFRCDPISEHNRLYWYRQTLGQGPEFLTYFQNEAQLEKSRLLSDRFSAERPKGSFSTLEIQRTEQGDSAMYLCASSSRGRWETQYFGPGTRLLVL.

The V gene is TRBV6-5, the J gene TRBJ2-2, with a tentative D call TRBD1 (6 bases). V dropped 8 bases and J dropped 3 bases, with 13 bases sitting between them. CDR3 length: 14 amino acids. CDR1 and CDR2 (germline): MNHEY, SVGAGI. CDR3 residues: CASRGAGDTGELFF. The CDR3 nucleotides read TGTGCCAGCCGGGGTGCAGGGGACACCGGGGAGCTGTTTTTT.